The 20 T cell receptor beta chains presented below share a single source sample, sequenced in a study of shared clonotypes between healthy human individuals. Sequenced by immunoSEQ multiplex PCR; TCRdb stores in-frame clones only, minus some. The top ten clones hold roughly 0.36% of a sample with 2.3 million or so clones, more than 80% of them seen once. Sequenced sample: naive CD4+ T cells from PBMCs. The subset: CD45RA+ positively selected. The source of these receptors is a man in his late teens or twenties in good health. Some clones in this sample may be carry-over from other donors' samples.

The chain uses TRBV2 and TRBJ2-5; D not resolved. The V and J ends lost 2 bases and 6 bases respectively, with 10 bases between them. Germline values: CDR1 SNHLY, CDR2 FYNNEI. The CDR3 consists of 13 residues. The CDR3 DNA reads TGTGCCAGCAGTGAACTCCCCATGAAGACCCAGTACTTC. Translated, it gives CASSELPMKTQYF.

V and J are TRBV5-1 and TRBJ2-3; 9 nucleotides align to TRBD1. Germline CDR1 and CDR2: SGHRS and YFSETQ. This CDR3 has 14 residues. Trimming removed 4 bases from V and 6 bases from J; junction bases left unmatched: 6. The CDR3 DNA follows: TGCGCCAGCAGCGAGGGACAGGGAGTGGATACGCAGTATTTT. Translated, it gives CASSEGQGVDTQYF.

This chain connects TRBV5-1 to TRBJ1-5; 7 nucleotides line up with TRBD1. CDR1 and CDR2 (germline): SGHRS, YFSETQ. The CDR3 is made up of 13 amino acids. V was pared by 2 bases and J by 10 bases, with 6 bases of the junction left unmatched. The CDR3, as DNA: TGCGCCAGCAGCTTAGGGCAGGGGGATCCCCAGCATTTT. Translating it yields CASSLGQGDPQHF.

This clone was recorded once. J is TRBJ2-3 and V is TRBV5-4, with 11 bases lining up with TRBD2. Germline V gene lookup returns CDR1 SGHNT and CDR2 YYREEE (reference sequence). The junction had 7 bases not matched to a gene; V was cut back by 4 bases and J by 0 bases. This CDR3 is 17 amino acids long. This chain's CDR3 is CASSRAGLAASTDTQYF. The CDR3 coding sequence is TGTGCCAGCAGCCGCGCGGGACTAGCGGCTAGCACAGATACGCAGTATTTT.

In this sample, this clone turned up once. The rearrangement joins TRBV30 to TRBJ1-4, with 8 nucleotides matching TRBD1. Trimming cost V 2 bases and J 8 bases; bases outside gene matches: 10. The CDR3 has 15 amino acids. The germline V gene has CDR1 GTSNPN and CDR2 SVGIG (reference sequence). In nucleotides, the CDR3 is TGTGCCTGGAGTACTCAGGGGGCGACCCTGGAAAAACTGTTTTTT. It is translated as CAWSTQGATLEKLFF.

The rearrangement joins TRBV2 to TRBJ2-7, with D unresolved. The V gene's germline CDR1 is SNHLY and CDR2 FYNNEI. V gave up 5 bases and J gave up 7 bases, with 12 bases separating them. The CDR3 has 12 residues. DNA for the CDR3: TGTGCCAGCAGTTCTGGCCCTGGGGAGCAGTACTTC. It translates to CASSSGPGEQYF.

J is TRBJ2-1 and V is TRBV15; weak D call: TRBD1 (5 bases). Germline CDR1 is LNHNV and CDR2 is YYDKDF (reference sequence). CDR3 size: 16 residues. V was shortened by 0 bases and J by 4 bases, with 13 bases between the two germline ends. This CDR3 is CATSRDRAGLYNEQFF. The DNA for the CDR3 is TGTGCCACCAGCAGAGATCGGGCAGGGCTTTACAATGAGCAGTTCTTC.

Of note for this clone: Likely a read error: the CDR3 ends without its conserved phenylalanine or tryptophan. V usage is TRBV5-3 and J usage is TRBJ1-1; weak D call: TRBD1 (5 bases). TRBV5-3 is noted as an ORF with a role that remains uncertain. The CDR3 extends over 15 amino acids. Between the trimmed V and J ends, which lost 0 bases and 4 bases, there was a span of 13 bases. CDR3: CARSLETEVGTEAFL. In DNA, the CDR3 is TGTGCCAGAAGCTTGGAGACAGAGGTCGGCACTGAAGCTTTCCTT.

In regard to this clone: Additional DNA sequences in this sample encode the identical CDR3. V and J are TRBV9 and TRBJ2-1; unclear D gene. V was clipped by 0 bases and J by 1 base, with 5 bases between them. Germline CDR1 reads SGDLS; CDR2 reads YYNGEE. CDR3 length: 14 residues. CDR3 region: CASSVGSSYNEQFF. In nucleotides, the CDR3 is TGTGCCAGCAGCGTAGGTAGTTCCTACAATGAGCAGTTCTTC.

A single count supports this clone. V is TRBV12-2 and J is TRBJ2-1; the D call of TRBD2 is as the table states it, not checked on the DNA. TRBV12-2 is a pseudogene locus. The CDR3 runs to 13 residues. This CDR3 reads CASRFPGLPGQFF. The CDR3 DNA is TGTGCAAGTCGCTTCCCCGGACTACCTGGGCAGTTCTTC.

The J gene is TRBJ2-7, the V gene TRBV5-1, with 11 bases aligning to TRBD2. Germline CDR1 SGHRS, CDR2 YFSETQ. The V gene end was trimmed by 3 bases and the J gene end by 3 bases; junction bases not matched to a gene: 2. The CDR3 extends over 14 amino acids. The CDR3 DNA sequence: TGCGCCAGCAGCTCGACTAGCGGGATCTACGAGCAGTACTTC. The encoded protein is CASSSTSGIYEQYF.

This CDR3 is CASSETVTSGYTF. CDR3 bases: TGTGCCAGCAGCGAGACAGTCACGAGTGGCTACACCTTC. This chain links TRBV2 with TRBJ1-2; TRBD1 is a possible D gene (5 bases). In germline, CDR1 is SNHLY, CDR2 FYNNEI. The V end lost 6 bases, the J end lost 7 bases, and 15 bases lay between the germline ends. The CDR3 runs 13 residues.

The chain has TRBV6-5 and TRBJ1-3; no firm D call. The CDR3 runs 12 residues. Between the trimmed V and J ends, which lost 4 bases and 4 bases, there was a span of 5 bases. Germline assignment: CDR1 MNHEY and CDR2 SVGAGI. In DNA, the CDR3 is TGTGCCAGCAGTTTAGGAGGAAACACCATATATTTT. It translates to CASSLGGNTIYF.

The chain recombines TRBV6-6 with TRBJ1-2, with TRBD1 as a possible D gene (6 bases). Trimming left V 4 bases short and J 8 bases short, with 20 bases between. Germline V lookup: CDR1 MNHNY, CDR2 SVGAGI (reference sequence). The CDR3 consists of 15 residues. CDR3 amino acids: CASSWYMGAQGGYTF. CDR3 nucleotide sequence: TGTGCCAGCAGTTGGTACATGGGGGCGCAGGGGGGCTACACCTTC.

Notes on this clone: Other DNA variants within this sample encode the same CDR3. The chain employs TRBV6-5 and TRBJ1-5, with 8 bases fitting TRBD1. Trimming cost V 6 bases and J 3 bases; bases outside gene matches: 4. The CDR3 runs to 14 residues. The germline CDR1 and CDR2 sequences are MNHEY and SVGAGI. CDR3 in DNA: TGTGCCAGCAGGCGGACAGGGTTCAATCAGCCCCAGCATTTT. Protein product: CASRRTGFNQPQHF.

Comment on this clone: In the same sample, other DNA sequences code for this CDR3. CDR3 DNA sequence: TGTGCCAGCCGAAGGGGACCCCCTGAAGCTTTCTTT. This encodes CASRRGPPEAFF. V usage is TRBV28 and J usage is TRBJ1-1; weak D call: TRBD1 (5 bases). Trimming left V 8 bases short and J 6 bases short, with 13 bases between. The CDR3 contains 12 residues. CDR1 MDHEN and CDR2 SYDVKM come from the germline V gene.

In DNA, the CDR3 is TGTGCCAGCAGCTTGGTACCTTATGGAAACACCATATATTTT. Its translation is CASSLVPYGNTIYF. The rearrangement links TRBV27 to TRBJ1-3; D gene unclear. V gave up 6 bases and J gave up 3 bases, with 12 bases separating them. The germline gives CDR1 MNHEY, CDR2 SMNVEV (reference sequence). The CDR3 has 14 amino acids.

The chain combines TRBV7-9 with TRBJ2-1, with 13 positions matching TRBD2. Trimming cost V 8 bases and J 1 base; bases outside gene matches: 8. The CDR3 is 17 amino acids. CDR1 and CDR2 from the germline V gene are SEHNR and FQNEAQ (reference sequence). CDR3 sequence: CASGRLAGGTSYNEQFF. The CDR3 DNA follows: TGTGCCAGCGGAAGACTAGCGGGAGGAACATCCTACAATGAGCAGTTCTTC.

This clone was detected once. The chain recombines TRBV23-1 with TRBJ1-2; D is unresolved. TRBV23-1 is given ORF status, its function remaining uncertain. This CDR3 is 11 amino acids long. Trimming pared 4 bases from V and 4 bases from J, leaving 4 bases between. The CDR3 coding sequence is TGCGCCAGCAGTCGGGCCTATGGCTACACCTTC. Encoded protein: CASSRAYGYTF.

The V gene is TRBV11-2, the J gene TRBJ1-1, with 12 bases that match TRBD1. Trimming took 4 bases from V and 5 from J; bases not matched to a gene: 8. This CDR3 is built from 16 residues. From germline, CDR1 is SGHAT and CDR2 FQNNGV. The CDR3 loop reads CASSYGTGGAWTEAFF. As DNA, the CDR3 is TGTGCCAGCAGCTACGGGACAGGGGGCGCTTGGACTGAAGCTTTCTTT.